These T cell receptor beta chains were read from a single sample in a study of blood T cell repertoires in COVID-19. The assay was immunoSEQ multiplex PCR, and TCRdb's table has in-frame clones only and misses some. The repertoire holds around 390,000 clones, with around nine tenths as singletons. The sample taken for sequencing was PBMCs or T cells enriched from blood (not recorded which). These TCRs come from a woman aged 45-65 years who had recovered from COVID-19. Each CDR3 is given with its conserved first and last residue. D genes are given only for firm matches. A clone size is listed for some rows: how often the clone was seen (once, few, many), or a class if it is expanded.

CASSKGVGVLSTDTQYF,TGTGCCAGCAGCAAAGGTGTCGGGGTTCTTAGCACAGATACGCAGTATTTT,.,TRBV21-1,.,TRBJ2-3
CATSSGGNEQYF,TGTGCCACCTCCTCAGGGGGGAACGAGCAGTACTTC,.,TRBV27,.,TRBJ2-7
CASSVGQQPTYGYTF,TGTGCCAGCAGCGTGGGACAGCAACCTACCTATGGCTACACCTTC,.,TRBV9,TRBD1,TRBJ1-2
CASRLQGEPRMAQYF,TGTGCCAGCAGACTCCAGGGGGAACCAAGGATGGCCCAGTACTTC,once,TRBV27,TRBD1,TRBJ2-5
CASSPPVRVEQYF,TGTGCCAGCTCACCACCGGTCAGGGTCGAGCAGTACTTC,.,TRBV18,.,TRBJ2-7
CALAGGGNEQFF,TGTGCCCTAGCGGGGGGTGGGAATGAGCAGTTCTTC,once,TRBV30,TRBD2,TRBJ2-1
CASSPGQTGELFF,TGTGCCAGCAGCCCCGGACAGACCGGGGAGCTGTTTTTT,once,TRBV12-3/TRBV12-4,.,TRBJ2-2
CASSYLWGVGTEAFF,TGTGCCAGCAGCTACCTCTGGGGGGTCGGGACTGAAGCTTTCTTT,.,TRBV5-5,.,TRBJ1-1
CASGPRWALANEKLFF,TGTGCCAGCGGCCCCCGGTGGGCGCTTGCTAATGAAAAACTGTTTTTT,.,TRBV28,.,TRBJ1-4
CAWSASFYEQYF,TGTGCCTGGAGTGCGTCGTTCTACGAGCAGTACTTC,.,TRBV30,.,TRBJ2-7
CASSYLKGQGYTF,TGTGCCAGCAGTTATTTGAAGGGACAGGGCTACACCTTC,.,TRBV12-3/TRBV12-4,TRBD1,TRBJ1-2
CASSLGVTGGDTIYF,TGTGCCAGCAGCTTGGGAGTGACAGGGGGGGACACCATATATTTT,.,TRBV5-4,TRBD1,TRBJ1-3
CASSYDSLGGPEAFF,TGTGCCAGCAGCTACGATAGTCTGGGGGGACCTGAAGCTTTCTTT,.,TRBV5-5,.,TRBJ1-1
CASSLGQVGNQPQHF,TGTGCCAGCAGCTTAGGACAGGTGGGCAATCAGCCCCAGCATTTT,.,TRBV7-6,.,TRBJ1-5
CASRPRTGSYNEQFF,TGTGCCAGCAGACCTAGGACAGGGTCCTACAATGAGCAGTTCTTC,.,TRBV2,TRBD1,TRBJ2-1
CASSLTQDQPQHF,TGTGCCAGCAGTCTCACCCAGGATCAGCCCCAGCATTTT,once,TRBV6-5,.,TRBJ1-5
CSARGGSNQPQHF,TGCAGCGCACGCGGTGGGAGCAATCAGCCCCAGCATTTT,.,TRBV29-1,.,TRBJ1-5
CSVGEGARMNTEAFF,TGCAGCGTCGGAGAAGGGGCTCGTATGAACACTGAAGCTTTCTTT,.,TRBV29-1,.,TRBJ1-1
CASSQDMTFASHSPLHF,TGTGCCAGCAGCCAAGATATGACATTTGCATCCCATTCACCCCTCCACTTT,.,TRBV3-1/TRBV3-2,.,TRBJ1-6
CASTPGLAHLSEQYF,TGTGCCAGCACCCCAGGACTAGCCCATTTGAGCGAGCAGTACTTC,.,TRBV7-2,TRBD2,TRBJ2-7
CATSRDTGGGGYTF,TGTGCCACCAGCAGAGATACCGGGGGAGGCGGCTACACCTTC,.,TRBV15,.,TRBJ1-2
CASSLQLSGGHEKLFF,TGCGCCAGCAGCCTCCAGTTGTCGGGGGGCCATGAAAAACTGTTTTTT,once,TRBV4-3,.,TRBJ1-4
CASSLGLGELFF,TGTGCCAGCAGCCTAGGACTTGGGGAGCTGTTTTTT,.,TRBV2,.,TRBJ2-2
CASSQEPGTNTEAFF,TGCGCCAGCAGCCAAGAGCCGGGAACGAACACTGAAGCTTTCTTT,.,TRBV4-1,.,TRBJ1-1
CAWRKGRNEQFF,TGTGCCTGGAGGAAAGGGAGGAATGAGCAGTTCTTC,.,TRBV30,.,TRBJ2-1
CASSFSGGLRTDTQYF,TGTGCCAGCAGCTTTTCAGGGGGCCTGAGGACAGATACGCAGTATTTT,.,TRBV9,TRBD1,TRBJ2-3
CASTRDTQETQYF,TGTGCCAGCACTCGGGACACACAAGAGACCCAGTACTTC,.,TRBV10-3,.,TRBJ2-5
CASRTLWVGGTGELFF,TGTGCCAGTAGAACCCTTTGGGTCGGGGGAACCGGGGAGCTGTTTTTT,few,TRBV19,.,TRBJ2-2
CATSRDKGIDQPQHF,TGTGCCACCAGCAGAGATAAGGGGATTGATCAGCCCCAGCATTTT,.,TRBV15,.,TRBJ1-5
CSVDRGANYGYTF,TGCAGCGTTGACCGGGGAGCTAACTATGGCTACACCTTC,.,TRBV29-1,.,TRBJ1-2
CASTPSNSGTGLYGYGYTF,TGTGCCAGCACTCCCTCAAACTCCGGGACAGGGTTATATGGGTATGGCTACACCTTC,few,TRBV28,TRBD1,TRBJ1-2
CATLPPGGINEQYF,TGTGCCACCCTGCCCCCAGGGGGCATAAACGAGCAGTACTTC,.,TRBV10-3,TRBD1,TRBJ2-7
CASSPGDRDTDTQYF,TGTGCCAGCAGCCCCGGGGACAGAGACACAGATACGCAGTATTTT,.,TRBV7-9,TRBD1,TRBJ2-3
CASSLAETANYGYTF,TGTGCCAGCAGCTTAGCGGAGACAGCTAACTATGGCTACACCTTC,.,TRBV7-9,.,TRBJ1-2
CASSIRTVGPNTEAFF,TGTGCCAGTAGTATTAGGACAGTTGGACCGAACACTGAAGCTTTCTTT,.,TRBV19,.,TRBJ1-1
CASSQDRATGELFF,TGCGCCAGCAGCCAGGACAGGGCGACCGGGGAGCTGTTTTTT,few,TRBV4-3,TRBD1,TRBJ2-2
CASSLATSAEAFF,TGTGCCAGCAGCTTAGCAACTTCGGCTGAAGCTTTCTTT,.,TRBV7-9,.,TRBJ1-1
CASSPHGSPLHF,TGTGCCAGCAGTCCCCATGGCTCACCCCTCCACTTT,.,TRBV6-5,.,TRBJ1-6
CASSPLAGANTGELFF,TGCGCCAGCAGCCCCTTAGCGGGGGCGAACACCGGGGAGCTGTTTTTT,.,TRBV5-1,TRBD2,TRBJ2-2
CASSARDRGTHGYTF,TGCGCCAGCAGCGCCCGGGACAGGGGGACCCATGGCTACACCTTC,.,TRBV5-1,TRBD1,TRBJ1-2
CASGLGRRGTGELFF,TGTGCTAGTGGTTTGGGACGAAGGGGCACCGGGGAGCTGTTTTTT,.,TRBV12-5,.,TRBJ2-2
CASRTGSETFNYGYTF,TGTGCCAGTAGGACCGGGTCAGAAACTTTTAACTATGGCTACACCTTC,.,TRBV19,.,TRBJ1-2
CASSLDRGYTF,TGTGCCAGCAGCCTTGATCGGGGCTACACCTTC,.,TRBV3-1/TRBV3-2,.,TRBJ1-2
CAWSDTRSSRGQPQHF,TGTGCCTGGAGTGATACCCGGTCCTCCAGGGGCCAGCCCCAGCATTTT,.,TRBV30,.,TRBJ1-5